The next 5 T cell receptor beta chains were all read from a single sample in a study of vaccination effects on CD4 cells after COVID-19. Here immunoSEQ multiplex PCR was the method, and the copy in TCRdb shows in-frame clones only, minus some. The sample holds roughly 36,000 clones; roughly 74% are singletons and the top ten take 3%. No antigens are known for them. CD4+ T cell isolation took place after about 11 days of culture. The starting material was CD4+ T cells from PBMCs cultured without peptide, obtained before COVID-19 vaccination. The source of these receptors is a human donor who received a COVID-19 vaccine.

This chain uses TRBV28 with TRBJ1-1; D call uncertain. Germline assignment: CDR1 MDHEN and CDR2 SYDVKM. Trimming took off 3 bases at V and 4 bases at J, with 12 bases between the two ends. This CDR3 has 14 residues. The CDR3 sequence: CASSLLRFATEAFF. CDR3 in DNA: TGTGCCAGCAGTTTGTTAAGGTTTGCCACTGAAGCTTTCTTT.

The chain recombines TRBV5-1 with TRBJ1-5, with D possibly TRBD1 on 6 matching bases. The V gene's germline CDR1 is SGHRS and CDR2 YFSETQ. This CDR3 is built from 17 residues. V gave up 5 bases and J gave up 3 bases, with 21 bases separating them. CDR3 nucleotide sequence: TGCGCCAGCAGTTCTGCCTCCCTCGGACAGCCCAATCAGCCCCAGCATTTT. Amino acids: CASSSASLGQPNQPQHF.

The V call is TRBV19, the J call TRBJ2-1, with 9 bases matching TRBD2. There are 16 residues in the CDR3. CDR1 is LNHDA, CDR2 SQIVND, per germline (reference sequence). V trimming: 8 bases; J trimming: 2 bases; junction bases outside the gene matches: 10. CDR3 nucleotide sequence: TGTGCCAGTCAAAAAAGCGGGGGGTACCCCTACAATGAGCAGTTCTTC. This gives the protein CASQKSGGYPYNEQFF.

The chain uses TRBV6-6 and TRBJ2-7; TRBD2 agrees at 7 bases. Germline V gene sequence: CDR1 MNHNY, CDR2 SVGAGI (reference sequence). The J segment lost 4 bases and the V segment lost 4 bases, leaving 13 bases of the junction unmatched. This CDR3 is built from 16 residues. DNA of the CDR3: TGTGCCAGCAGTTCCCCCCTTGGGCTAGCGGTATACGAGCAGTACTTC. Protein sequence: CASSSPLGLAVYEQYF.

The chain has TRBV11-2 and TRBJ2-7; a weak D match, TRBD2 (6 bases). This CDR3 contains 12 residues. V shed 8 bases and J shed 3 bases, with 11 bases lying between them. Germline values: CDR1 SGHAT, CDR2 FQNNGV. The CDR3 protein is CASGRDLYEQYF. The CDR3 coding sequence is TGTGCCAGCGGGCGGGATCTCTACGAGCAGTACTTC.